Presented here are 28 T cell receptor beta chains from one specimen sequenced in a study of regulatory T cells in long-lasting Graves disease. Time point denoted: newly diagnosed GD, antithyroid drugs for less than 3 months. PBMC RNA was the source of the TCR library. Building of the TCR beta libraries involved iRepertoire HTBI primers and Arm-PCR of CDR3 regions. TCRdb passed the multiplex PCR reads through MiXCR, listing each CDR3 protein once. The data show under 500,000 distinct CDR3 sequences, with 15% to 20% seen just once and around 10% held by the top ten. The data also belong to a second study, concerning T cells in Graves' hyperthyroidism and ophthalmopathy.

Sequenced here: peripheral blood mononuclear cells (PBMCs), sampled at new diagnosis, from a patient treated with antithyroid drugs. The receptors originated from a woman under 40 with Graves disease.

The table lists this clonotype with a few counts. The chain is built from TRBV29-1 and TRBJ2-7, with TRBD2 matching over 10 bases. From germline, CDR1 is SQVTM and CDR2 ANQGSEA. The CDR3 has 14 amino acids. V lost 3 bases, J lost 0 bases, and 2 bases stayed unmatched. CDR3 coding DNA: TGCAGCGTTGATCCTAGCGGGAGCTCCTACGAGCAGTACTTC. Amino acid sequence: CSVDPSGSSYEQYF.

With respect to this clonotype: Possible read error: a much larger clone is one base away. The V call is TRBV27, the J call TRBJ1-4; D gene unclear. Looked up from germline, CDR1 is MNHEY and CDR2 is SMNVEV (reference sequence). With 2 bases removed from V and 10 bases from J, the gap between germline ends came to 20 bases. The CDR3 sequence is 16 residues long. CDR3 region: CASSLPRTVSGGKLFF. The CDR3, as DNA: TGTGCCAGCAGTTTACCGAGGACGGTCTCAGGTGGAAAACTGTTTTTT.

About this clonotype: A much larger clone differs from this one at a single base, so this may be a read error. The CDR3 reads CSAHDPGQGNQPQHF. In DNA, the CDR3 is TGCAGTGCCCACGACCCGGGACAGGGAAATCAGCCCCAGCATTTT. The chain is built from TRBV20-1 and TRBJ1-5, with TRBD1 matching over 9 bases. Germline loops: CDR1 DFQATT, CDR2 SNEGSKA (reference sequence). The CDR3 consists of 15 residues. Germline trimming cut 6 bases from V and 4 bases from J; bases unmatched to any gene: 10.

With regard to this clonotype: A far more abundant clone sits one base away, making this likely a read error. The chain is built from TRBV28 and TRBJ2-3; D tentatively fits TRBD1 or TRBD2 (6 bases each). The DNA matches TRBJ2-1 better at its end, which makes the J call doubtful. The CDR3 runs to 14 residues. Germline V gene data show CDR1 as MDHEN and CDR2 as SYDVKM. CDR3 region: CASSSPWGAYEQFF. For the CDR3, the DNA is TGTGCCAGCAGTTCTCCTTGGGGGGCCTACGAGCAGTTCTTC.

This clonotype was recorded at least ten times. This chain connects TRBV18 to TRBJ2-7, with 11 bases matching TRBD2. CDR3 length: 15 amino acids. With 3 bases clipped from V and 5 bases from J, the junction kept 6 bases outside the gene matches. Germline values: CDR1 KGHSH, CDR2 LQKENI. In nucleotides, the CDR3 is TGTGCCAGCTCACCGCCGGAGACTAGCGGGAACGAGCAGTACTTC. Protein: CASSPPETSGNEQYF.

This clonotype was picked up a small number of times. The CDR3 region has the DNA TGCAGTGCTAGAGATCTAACAGGGGATCAGCCCCAGCATTTT. It specifies CSARDLTGDQPQHF. The genes are TRBV20-1 and TRBJ1-5; 7 bases are shared with TRBD1. J was trimmed by 5 bases and V by 0 bases; bases with no gene match: 4. The CDR3 covers 14 residues. CDR1 and CDR2 from the germline V gene are DFQATT and SNEGSKA (reference sequence).

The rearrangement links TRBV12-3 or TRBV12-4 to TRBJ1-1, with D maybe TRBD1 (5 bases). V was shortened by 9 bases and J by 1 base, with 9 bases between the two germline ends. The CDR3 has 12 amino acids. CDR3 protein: CASTDRNTEAFF. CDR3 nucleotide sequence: TGTGCCAGTACCGACAGGAACACTGAAGCTTTCTTT.

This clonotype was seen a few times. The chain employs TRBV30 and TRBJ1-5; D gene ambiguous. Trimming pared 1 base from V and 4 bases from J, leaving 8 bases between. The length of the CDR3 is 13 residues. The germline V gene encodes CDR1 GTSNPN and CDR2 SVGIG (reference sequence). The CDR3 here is CAWSGNINQPQHF. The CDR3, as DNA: TGTGCCTGGAGTGGAAACATTAATCAGCCCCAGCATTTT.

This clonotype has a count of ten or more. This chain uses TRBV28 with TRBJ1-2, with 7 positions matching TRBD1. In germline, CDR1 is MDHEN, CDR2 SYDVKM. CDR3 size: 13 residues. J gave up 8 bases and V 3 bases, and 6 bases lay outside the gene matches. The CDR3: CASSFVQGLGYTF. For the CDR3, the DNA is TGTGCCAGCAGTTTTGTACAGGGGTTAGGCTACACCTTC.

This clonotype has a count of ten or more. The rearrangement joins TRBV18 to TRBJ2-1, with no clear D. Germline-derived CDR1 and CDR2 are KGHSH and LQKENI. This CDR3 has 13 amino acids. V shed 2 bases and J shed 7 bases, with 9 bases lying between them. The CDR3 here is CASSPDEINEQFF. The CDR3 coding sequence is TGTGCCAGCTCACCAGACGAGATTAATGAGCAGTTCTTC. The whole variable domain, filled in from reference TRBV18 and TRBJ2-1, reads NAGVMQNPRHLVRRRGQEARLRCSPMKGHSHVYWYRQLPEEGLKFMVYLQKENIIDESGMPKERFSAEFPKEGPSILRIQQVVRGDSAAYFCASSPDEINEQFFGPGTRLTVL.

CDR3 loop: CASSDLGQEKETQYF. As DNA, the CDR3 is TGTGCCAGCAGTGATCTGGGACAGGAGAAAGAGACCCAGTACTTC. The chain joins TRBV25-1 to TRBJ2-5; the match to TRBD1 covers 8 bases. From germline, CDR1 is MGHDK and CDR2 SYGVNS. The CDR3 is made up of 15 amino acids. V dropped 3 bases and J dropped 3; count of bases not matched to a gene: 6.

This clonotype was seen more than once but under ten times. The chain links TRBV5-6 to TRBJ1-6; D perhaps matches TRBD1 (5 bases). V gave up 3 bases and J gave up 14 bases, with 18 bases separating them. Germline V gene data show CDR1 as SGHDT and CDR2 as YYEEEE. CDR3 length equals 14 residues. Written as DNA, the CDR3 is TGTGCCAGCAGCTCCATGACCGTAATGGGGGCCCTCCACTTT. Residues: CASSSMTVMGALHF.

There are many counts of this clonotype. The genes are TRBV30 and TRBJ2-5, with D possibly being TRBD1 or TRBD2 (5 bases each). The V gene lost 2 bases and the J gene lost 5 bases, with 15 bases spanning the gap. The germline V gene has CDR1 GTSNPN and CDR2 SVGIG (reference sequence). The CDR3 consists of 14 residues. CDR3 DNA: TGTGCCTGGAGTCCCGGGACCCCGCGTGAGACCCAGTACTTC. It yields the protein CAWSPGTPRETQYF. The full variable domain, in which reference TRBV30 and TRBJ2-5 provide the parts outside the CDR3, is SQTIHQWPATLVQPVGSPLSLECTVEGTSNPNLYWYRQAAGRGLQLLFYSVGIGQISSEVPQNLSASRPQDRQFILSSKKLLLSDSGFYLCAWSPGTPRETQYFGPGTRLLVL.

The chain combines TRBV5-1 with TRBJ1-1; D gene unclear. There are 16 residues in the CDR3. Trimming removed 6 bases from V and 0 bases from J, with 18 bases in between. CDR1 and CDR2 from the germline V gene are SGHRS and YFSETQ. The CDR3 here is CASNDNNRGLNTEAFF. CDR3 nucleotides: TGCGCCAGCAATGACAATAACAGAGGGTTGAACACTGAAGCTTTCTTT.

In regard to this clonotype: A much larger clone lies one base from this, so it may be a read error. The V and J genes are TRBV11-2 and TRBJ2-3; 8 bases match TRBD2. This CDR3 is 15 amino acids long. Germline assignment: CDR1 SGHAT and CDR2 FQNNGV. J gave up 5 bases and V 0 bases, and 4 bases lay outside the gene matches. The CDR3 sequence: CASSLELAVLDTQYF. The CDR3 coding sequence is TGTGCCAGCAGCTTAGAACTAGCGGTTCTAGATACGCAGTATTTT.

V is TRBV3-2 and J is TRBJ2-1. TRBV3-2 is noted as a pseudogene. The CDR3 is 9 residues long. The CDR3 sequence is CAFYNEQFF. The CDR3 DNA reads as TGTGCCTTTTACAATGAGCAGTTCTTC.

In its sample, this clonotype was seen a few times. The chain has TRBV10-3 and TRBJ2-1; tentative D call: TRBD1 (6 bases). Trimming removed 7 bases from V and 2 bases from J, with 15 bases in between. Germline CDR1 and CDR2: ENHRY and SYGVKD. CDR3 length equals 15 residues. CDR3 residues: CAITKTGLTYNEQFF. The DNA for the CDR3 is TGTGCCATCACTAAAACAGGGCTGACCTACAATGAGCAGTTCTTC.

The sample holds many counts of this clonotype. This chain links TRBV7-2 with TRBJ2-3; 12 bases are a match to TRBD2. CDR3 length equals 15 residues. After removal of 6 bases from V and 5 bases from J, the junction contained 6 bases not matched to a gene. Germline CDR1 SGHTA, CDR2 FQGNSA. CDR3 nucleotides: TGTGCCAGCAGGGTCCCGGGACTAGCGGGAGATACGCAGTATTTT. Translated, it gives CASRVPGLAGDTQYF.

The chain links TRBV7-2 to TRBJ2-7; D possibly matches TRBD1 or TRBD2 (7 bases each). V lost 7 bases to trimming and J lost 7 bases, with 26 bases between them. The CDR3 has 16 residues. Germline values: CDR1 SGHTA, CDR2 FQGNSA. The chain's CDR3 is CASTSRGGEGAWEQYF. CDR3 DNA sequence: TGTGCCAGCACCTCAAGGGGGGGAGAGGGGGCCTGGGAGCAGTACTTC.

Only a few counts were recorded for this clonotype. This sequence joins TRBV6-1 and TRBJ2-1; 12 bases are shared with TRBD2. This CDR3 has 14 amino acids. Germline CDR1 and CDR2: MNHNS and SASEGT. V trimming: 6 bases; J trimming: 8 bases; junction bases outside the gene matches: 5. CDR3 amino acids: CASRGTSGFDEQFF. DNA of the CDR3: TGTGCCAGCAGAGGGACTAGCGGGTTCGATGAGCAGTTCTTC.

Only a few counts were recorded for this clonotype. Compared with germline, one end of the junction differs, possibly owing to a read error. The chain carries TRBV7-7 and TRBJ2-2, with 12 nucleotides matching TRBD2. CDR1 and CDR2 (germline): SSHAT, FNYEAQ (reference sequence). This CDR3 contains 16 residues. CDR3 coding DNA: TGTGCTAGCAGCTTAAGACTAGCGGGAGTTGACGGGGAGCTGTTTTTT. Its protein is CASSLRLAGVDGELFF.

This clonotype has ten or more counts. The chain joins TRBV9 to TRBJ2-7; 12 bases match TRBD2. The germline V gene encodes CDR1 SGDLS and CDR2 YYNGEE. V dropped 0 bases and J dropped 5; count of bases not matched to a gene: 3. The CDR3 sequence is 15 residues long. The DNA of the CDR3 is TGTGCCAGCAGCGTAGGACTAGCGGGAGCCCACGAGCAGTACTTC. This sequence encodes CASSVGLAGAHEQYF.

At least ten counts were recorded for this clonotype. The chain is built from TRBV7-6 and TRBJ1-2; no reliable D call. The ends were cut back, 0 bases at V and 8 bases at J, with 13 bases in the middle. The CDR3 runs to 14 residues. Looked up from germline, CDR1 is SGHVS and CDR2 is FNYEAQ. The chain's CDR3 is CASSLAPSRRGYTF. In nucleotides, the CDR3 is TGTGCCAGCAGCTTAGCGCCTAGTCGGCGAGGCTACACCTTC.

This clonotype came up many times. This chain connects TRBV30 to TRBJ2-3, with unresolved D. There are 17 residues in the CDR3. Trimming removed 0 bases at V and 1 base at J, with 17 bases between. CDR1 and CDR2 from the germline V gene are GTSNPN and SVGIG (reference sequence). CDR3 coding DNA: TGTGCCTGGAGTGTACTTCTAATTGGTGGGGGCACAGATACGCAGTATTTT. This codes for CAWSVLLIGGGTDTQYF.

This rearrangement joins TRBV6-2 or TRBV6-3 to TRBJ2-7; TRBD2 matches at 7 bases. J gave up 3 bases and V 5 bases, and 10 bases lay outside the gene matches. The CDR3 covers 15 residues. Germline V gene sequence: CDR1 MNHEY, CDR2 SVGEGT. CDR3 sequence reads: CASSPTTSFIYEQYF. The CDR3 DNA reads TGTGCCAGCAGTCCGACGACTAGCTTTATCTACGAGCAGTACTTC.

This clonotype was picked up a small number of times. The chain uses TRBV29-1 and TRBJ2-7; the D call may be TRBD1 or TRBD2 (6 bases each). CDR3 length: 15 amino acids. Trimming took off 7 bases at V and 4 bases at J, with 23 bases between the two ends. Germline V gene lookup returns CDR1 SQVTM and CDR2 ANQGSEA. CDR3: CSARPREIQGYEQYF. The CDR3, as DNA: TGCAGCGCTCGGCCCCGGGAGATCCAGGGGTACGAGCAGTACTTC.

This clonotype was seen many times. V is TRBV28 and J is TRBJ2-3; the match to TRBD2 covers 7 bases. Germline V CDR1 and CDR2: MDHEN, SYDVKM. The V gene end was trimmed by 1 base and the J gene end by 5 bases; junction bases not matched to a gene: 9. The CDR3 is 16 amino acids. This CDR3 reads CASSLYGGSARDTQYF. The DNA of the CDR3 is TGTGCCAGCAGTTTATACGGGGGGAGCGCTCGAGATACGCAGTATTTT.

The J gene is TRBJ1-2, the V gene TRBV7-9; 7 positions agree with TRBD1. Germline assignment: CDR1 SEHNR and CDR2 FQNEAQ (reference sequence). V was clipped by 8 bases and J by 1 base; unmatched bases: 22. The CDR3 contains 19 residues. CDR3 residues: CASQKRGGGSPFYNYGYTF. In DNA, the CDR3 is TGTGCCAGCCAAAAGCGGGGAGGGGGCTCACCCTTCTATAACTATGGCTACACCTTC.